Here is one T cell receptor beta chain with its context. The assay was immunoSEQ multiplex PCR, and TCRdb's table has in-frame clones only and misses some. The repertoire holds nearly 200,000 clones, with approximately 80% as singletons. The record originates from a study of cytomegalovirus exposure and HLA in healthy donors. The V end lost 6 bases, the J end lost 8 bases, and 13 bases lay between the germline ends. CDR3 length: 12 residues. Germline-derived CDR1 and CDR2 are MDHEN and SYDVKM. The chain links TRBV28 to TRBJ1-2, with D perhaps matching TRBD1 (5 bases). The receptor was derived from a woman under 40 in good health and CMV-seropositive. The sequencing sample was made of PBMCs. The CDR3: CASREPGSGYTF. DNA for the CDR3: TGTGCCAGCAGAGAACCAGGGTCCGGCTACACCTTC.